Following are 17 T cell receptor beta chains from one sample sequenced in a study of T cell repertoires in cytomegalovirus infection (dated by TCRdb to between 2019 and 2020). The label giving this sample's treatment or condition can be read as: in vitro stimulation with specific CMV peptide epitopes to enrich CMV-specific T cells. This sample was sequenced with an Illumina HiSeq 1500. Using fastp at Q25 and MiXCR, TCRdb reprocessed the public reads and kept productive beta chains. Rows are combined by CDR3 protein, so each entry shows the most common genes and DNA. Counted in this sample were 250,000 to 300,000 distinct CDR3 sequences; about 20% of them appeared once. The leading ten clones occupy roughly 19% of the sample. The antigens of these receptors remain unknown. The sample consisted of cultured PBMCs, taken from culture after CMV antigen stimulation. These receptors originate from a human donor in good health (CMV status not recorded). Some clones in this sample may be carry-over from other donors' samples.

This clonotype was seen ten or more times. The chain has TRBV7-6 and TRBJ2-7; possibly TRBD1 for D (6 bases). Germline V gene data show CDR1 as SGHVS and CDR2 as FNYEAQ. This CDR3 spans 16 amino acids. The V end lost 4 bases, the J end lost 5 bases, and 21 bases lay between the germline ends. The CDR3, as DNA: TGTGCCAGCAGCTCCACTACAGGGCTCGAGTTCCACGAGCAGTACTTC. Encoded protein: CASSSTTGLEFHEQYF.

The gene calls are TRBV10-2 and TRBJ2-2; D might be TRBD2 (5 bases). V dropped 2 bases and J dropped 5 bases, with 9 bases sitting between them. The CDR3 is made up of 14 amino acids. The V gene's germline CDR1 is WSHSY and CDR2 SAAADI. CDR3 in amino acids: CASSETGLTGELFF. The DNA of the CDR3 is TGCGCCAGCAGTGAGACGGGATTGACCGGGGAGCTGTTTTTT.

The table lists this clonotype with many counts. The V gene is TRBV7-2, the J gene TRBJ2-7; TRBD1 might be the D (5 bases). Germline-derived CDR1 and CDR2 are SGHTA and FQGNSA. V lost 1 base, J lost 3 bases, and 13 bases lay in between. The CDR3 runs to 15 residues. CDR3 bases: TGTGCCAGCAGCTTAGGTCCAGGGATCGACTACGAGCAGTACGTC. Its translation is CASSLGPGIDYEQYV.

This clonotype was observed a handful of times. The V and J genes are TRBV6-2 or TRBV6-3 and TRBJ2-7; D is possibly TRBD1 (6 bases). V was shortened by 10 bases and J by 0 bases, with 19 bases between the two germline ends. The CDR3 is 15 amino acids. Germline lookup yields CDR1 MNHEY and CDR2 SVGEGT. For the CDR3, the DNA is TGTGCCACCGGTTCGGGACACACGGCCTCCTACGAGCAGTACGTC. Residues: CATGSGHTASYEQYV.

The chain uses TRBV5-8 and TRBJ2-1; D ambiguous. The CDR3 totals 16 residues. Germline CDR1 is SGHTS and CDR2 is YDEGEE. Trimming pared 4 bases from V and 3 bases from J, leaving 17 bases between. CDR3 protein: CASSRSHLSGYNEQFF. The CDR3 DNA reads TGTGCCAGCAGCCGCTCCCATCTCTCAGGCTACAATGAGCAGTTCTTC.

The sample holds many counts of this clonotype. This CDR3 is CASSLAALPYEQYF. CDR3 sequence (DNA): TGTGCCAGCAGCTTAGCGGCACTTCCCTACGAGCAGTACTTC. V usage is TRBV7-2 and J usage is TRBJ2-7; D is ambiguous. Trimming pared 0 bases from V and 2 bases from J, leaving 8 bases between. This CDR3 has 14 amino acids. CDR1 is SGHTA, CDR2 FQGNSA, per germline.

This clonotype came up a few times. This chain connects TRBV12-3 or TRBV12-4 to TRBJ2-7; the D gene could be TRBD1 or TRBD2 (5 bases each). V was trimmed by 8 bases and J by 0 bases, leaving 17 bases between them. The CDR3 contains 15 residues. The CDR3 is CASQRAGSSSYEQYF. In DNA form, the CDR3 reads TGTGCCAGCCAGAGGGCAGGGTCGAGCTCCTACGAGCAGTACTTC.

This clonotype was found a few times. The chain joins TRBV14 to TRBJ2-1; D not certain. V lost 0 bases and J lost 8, with 8 bases in between. Germline assignment: CDR1 SGHDN and CDR2 FVKESK. The CDR3 sequence is 13 residues long. The DNA of the CDR3 is TGTGCCAGCAGCCAAGATCGAACACATGAGCAGTTCTTC. Its protein is CASSQDRTHEQFF.

This clonotype was seen only a few times. This chain connects TRBV20-1 to TRBJ2-3; either TRBD1 or TRBD2 may supply D (6 bases each). Trimming took off 6 bases at V and 3 bases at J, with 16 bases between the two ends. CDR3 length: 14 amino acids. Germline V gives CDR1 DFQATT, CDR2 SNEGSKA (reference sequence). DNA of the CDR3: TGCAGTGCATTCGTCGGGGGCTTAACAGATACGCAGTATTTT. This translates into CSAFVGGLTDTQYF.

The chain couples TRBV19 to TRBJ2-5; D not resolved. The CDR3 runs to 12 residues. Trimming cost V 5 bases and J 0 bases, with 4 bases left between them. Germline V CDR1 and CDR2: LNHDA, SQIVND (reference sequence). The CDR3 spells CASSVDQETQYF. CDR3 bases: TGTGCCAGTAGTGTGGACCAAGAGACCCAGTACTTC.

This clonotype has just one count. The junction shows a germline mismatch at one end, possibly a read error. The rearrangement uses TRBV7-9 and TRBJ1-2; D may be TRBD1 (5 bases). Germline CDR1 SEHNR, CDR2 FQNEAQ (reference sequence). The CDR3 runs 14 residues. In DNA form, the CDR3 reads TGTGCCAACAGCCCAAGGGACGGAGGGGATGGCTACACCTTC. Translated, it gives CANSPRDGGDGYTF. The full variable domain, in which reference TRBV7-9 and TRBJ1-2 provide the parts outside the CDR3, is DTGVSQNPRHKITKRGQNVTFRCDPISEHNRLYWYRQTLGQGPEFLTYFQNEAQLEKSRLLSDRFSAERPKGSFSTLEIQRTEQGDSAMYLCANSPRDGGDGYTFGSGTRLTVV.

This clonotype is a singleton in its sample. The V gene is TRBV7-9, the J gene TRBJ2-7; D might be TRBD1 (5 bases). The germline V gene has CDR1 SEHNR and CDR2 FQNEAQ (reference sequence). The CDR3 totals 13 residues. V gave up 5 bases and J gave up 5 bases, with 13 bases separating them. The CDR3 loop reads CASSPMGRNEQYV. CDR3 coding DNA: TGTGCCAGCAGCCCAATGGGGCGGAACGAGCAGTACGTC.

This clonotype was seen a handful of times. This rearrangement joins TRBV10-1 to TRBJ1-1, with 7 bases identical to TRBD1. Trimming cost V 5 bases and J 5 bases; bases outside gene matches: 5. The germline V gene has CDR1 WNHNN and CDR2 SYGVQD (reference sequence). The CDR3 consists of 13 residues. In nucleotides, the CDR3 is TGCGCCAGCAGTCAAGGGGGCTGGACTGAAGCTTTCTTT. Encoded protein: CASSQGGWTEAFF.

The chain carries TRBV7-2 and TRBJ2-7; 7 bases map to TRBD1. Germline V lookup: CDR1 SGHTA, CDR2 FQGNSA. This CDR3 contains 14 residues. Germline trimming cut 7 bases from V and 2 bases from J; bases unmatched to any gene: 8. The CDR3 DNA reads as TGTGCCAGCACCCCGGACAGGCCGCCCTACGAGCAGTACTTC. This encodes CASTPDRPPYEQYF.

This clonotype has only a few counts. The chain carries TRBV6-5 and TRBJ1-5, with TRBD1 matching 11 bases. Looked up from germline, CDR1 is MNHEY and CDR2 is SVGAGI. V trimming: 5 bases; J trimming: 6 bases; junction bases outside the gene matches: 9. The CDR3 has 16 residues. The CDR3 nucleotides read TGTGCCAGCAGTCGAAGCTCCGGGACAGGGGGTCAGCCCCAGCATTTT. Amino acid sequence: CASSRSSGTGGQPQHF.

This clonotype was counted ten times or more. J is TRBJ2-1 and V is TRBV7-6; no reliable D call. Germline V CDR1 and CDR2: SGHVS, FNYEAQ. Trimming removed 0 bases from V and 3 bases from J, with 6 bases in between. This CDR3 has 14 residues. The CDR3 is CASSLAGVYNEQFF. Written as DNA, the CDR3 is TGTGCCAGCAGCTTAGCAGGAGTCTACAATGAGCAGTTCTTC.

A few counts support this clonotype. Given a much more abundant clone one base away, this may be a read error. The chain has TRBV4-1 and TRBJ2-1, with D perhaps matching TRBD1 or TRBD2 (5 bases each). CDR3 length: 12 residues. Germline values: CDR1 MGHRA, CDR2 YSYEKL. Deletions cut 1 base from V and 10 bases from J, with 8 bases between. CDR3 DNA: TGCGCCAGCAGCCAAGTATGGGGGGAGCAGTTCTTC. This translates into CASSQVWGEQFF.